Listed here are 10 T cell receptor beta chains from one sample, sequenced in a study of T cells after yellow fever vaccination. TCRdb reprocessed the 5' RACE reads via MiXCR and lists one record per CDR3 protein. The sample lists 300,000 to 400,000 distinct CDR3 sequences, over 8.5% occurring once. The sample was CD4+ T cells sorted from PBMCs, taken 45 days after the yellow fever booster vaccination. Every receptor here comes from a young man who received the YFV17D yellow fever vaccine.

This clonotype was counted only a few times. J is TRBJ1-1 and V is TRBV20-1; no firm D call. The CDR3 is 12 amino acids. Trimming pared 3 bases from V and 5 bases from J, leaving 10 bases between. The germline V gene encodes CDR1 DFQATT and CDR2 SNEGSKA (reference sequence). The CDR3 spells CSASRTSTEAFF. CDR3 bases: TGCAGTGCTAGTAGAACTTCTACTGAAGCTTTCTTT.

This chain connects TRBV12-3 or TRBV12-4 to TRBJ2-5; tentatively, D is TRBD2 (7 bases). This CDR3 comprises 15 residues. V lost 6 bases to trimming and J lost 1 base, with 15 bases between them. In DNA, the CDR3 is TGTGCCAGCAGCCCTCCCCGGGGGGCCCAAGAGACCCAGTACTTC. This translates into CASSPPRGAQETQYF.

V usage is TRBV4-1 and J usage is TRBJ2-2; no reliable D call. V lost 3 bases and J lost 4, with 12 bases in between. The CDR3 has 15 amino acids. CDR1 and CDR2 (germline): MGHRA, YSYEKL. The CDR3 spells CASSHPRSVTGELFF. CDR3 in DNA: TGCGCCAGCAGCCACCCAAGGTCCGTCACCGGGGAGCTGTTTTTT.

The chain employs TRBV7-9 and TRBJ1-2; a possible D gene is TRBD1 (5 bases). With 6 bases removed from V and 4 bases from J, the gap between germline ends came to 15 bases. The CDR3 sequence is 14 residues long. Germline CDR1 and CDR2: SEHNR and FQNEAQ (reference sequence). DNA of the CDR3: TGTGCCAGCAGGGGGCCGTCTCGGCTCTATGGCTACACCTTC. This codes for CASRGPSRLYGYTF.

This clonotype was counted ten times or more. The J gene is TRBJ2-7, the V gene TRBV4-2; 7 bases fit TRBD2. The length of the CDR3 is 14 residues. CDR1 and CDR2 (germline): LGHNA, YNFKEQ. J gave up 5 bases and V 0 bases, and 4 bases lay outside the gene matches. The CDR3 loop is CASSQDRTSDEQYF. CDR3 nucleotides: TGTGCCAGCAGCCAAGATCGAACTAGCGACGAGCAGTACTTC.

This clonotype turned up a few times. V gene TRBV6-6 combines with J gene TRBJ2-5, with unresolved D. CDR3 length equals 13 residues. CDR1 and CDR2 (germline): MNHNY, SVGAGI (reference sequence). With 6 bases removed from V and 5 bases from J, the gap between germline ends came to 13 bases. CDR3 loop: CASSQPLGETQYF. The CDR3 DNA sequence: TGTGCCAGCAGCCAACCCCTGGGGGAGACCCAGTACTTC.

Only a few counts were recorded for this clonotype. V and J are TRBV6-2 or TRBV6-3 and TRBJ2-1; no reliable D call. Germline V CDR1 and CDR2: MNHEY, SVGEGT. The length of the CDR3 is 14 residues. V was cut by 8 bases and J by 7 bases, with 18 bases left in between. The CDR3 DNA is TGTGCCAGCTCCCAGTGGGGTGGGGTGAATGAGCAGTTCTTC. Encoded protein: CASSQWGGVNEQFF.

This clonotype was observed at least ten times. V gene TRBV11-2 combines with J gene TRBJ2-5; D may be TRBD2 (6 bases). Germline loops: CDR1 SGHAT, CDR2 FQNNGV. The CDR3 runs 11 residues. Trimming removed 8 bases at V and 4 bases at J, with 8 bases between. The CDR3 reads CASRSGETQYF. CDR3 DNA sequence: TGTGCCAGCCGTAGCGGAGAGACCCAGTACTTC.

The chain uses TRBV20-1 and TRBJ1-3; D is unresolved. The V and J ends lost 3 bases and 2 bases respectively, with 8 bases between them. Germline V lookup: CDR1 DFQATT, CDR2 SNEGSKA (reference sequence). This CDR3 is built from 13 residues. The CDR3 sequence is CSASAGTGNTIYF. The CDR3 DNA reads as TGCAGTGCTAGTGCTGGAACTGGAAACACCATATATTTT.

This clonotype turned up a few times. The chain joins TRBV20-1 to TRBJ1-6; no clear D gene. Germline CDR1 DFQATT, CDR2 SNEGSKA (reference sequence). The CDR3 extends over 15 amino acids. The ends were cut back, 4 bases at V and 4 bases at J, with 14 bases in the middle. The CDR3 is CSANPAEPYNSPLHF. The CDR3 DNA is TGCAGTGCTAACCCGGCCGAGCCGTATAATTCACCCCTCCACTTT.